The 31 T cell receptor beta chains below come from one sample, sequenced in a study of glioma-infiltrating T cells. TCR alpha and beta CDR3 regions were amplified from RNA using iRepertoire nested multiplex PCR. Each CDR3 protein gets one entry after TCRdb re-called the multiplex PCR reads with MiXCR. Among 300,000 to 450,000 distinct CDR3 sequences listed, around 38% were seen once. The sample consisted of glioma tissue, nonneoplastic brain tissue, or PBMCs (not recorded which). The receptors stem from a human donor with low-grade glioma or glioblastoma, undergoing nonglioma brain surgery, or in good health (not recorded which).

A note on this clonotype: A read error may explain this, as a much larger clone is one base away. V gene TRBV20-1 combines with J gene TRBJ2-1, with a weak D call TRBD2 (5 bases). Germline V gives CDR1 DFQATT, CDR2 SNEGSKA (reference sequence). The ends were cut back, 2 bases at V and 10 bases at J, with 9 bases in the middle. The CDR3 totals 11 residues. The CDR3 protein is CSARFAGEQFF. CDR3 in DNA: TGCAGTGCTAGATTTGCGGGCGAGCAGTTCTTC.

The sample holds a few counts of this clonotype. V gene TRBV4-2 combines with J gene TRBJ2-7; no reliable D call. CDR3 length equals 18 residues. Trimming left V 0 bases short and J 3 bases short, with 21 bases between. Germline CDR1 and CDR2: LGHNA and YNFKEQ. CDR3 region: CASSQDAETTVLHYEQYF. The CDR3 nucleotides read TGTGCCAGCAGCCAAGACGCCGAGACCACCGTACTTCACTACGAGCAGTACTTC.

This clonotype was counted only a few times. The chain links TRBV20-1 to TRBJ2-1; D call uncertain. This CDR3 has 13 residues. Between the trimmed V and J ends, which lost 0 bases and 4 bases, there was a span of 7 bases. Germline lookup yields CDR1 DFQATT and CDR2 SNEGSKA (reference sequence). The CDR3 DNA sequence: TGCAGTGCTAGAGATCGGAGATACAATGAGCAGTTCTTC. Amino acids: CSARDRRYNEQFF.

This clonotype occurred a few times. The CDR3 nucleotides read TGCAGTGCACGGGACAGGGTTGCTTTCTTT. This codes for CSARDRVAFF. This sequence joins TRBV20-1 and TRBJ1-1; TRBD1 aligns across 9 bases. Germline V gives CDR1 DFQATT, CDR2 SNEGSKA (reference sequence). CDR3 length: 10 amino acids. Trimming took 6 bases from V and 11 from J; bases not matched to a gene: 4.

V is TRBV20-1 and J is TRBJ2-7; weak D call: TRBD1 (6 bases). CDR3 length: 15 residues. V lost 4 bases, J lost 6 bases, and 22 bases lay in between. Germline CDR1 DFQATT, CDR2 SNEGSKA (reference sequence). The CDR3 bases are TGCAGTGCTACCCTTCTGGGCAGGGGCCCACCCGAGCAGTACTTC. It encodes CSATLLGRGPPEQYF.

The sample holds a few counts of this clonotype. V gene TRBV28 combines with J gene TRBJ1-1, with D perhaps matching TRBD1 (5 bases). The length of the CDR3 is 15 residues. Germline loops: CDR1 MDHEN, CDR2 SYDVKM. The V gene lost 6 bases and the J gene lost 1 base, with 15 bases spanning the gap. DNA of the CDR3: TGTGCCAGCAGCCGGCCCGGGACGGGGAACACTGAAGCTTTCTTT. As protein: CASSRPGTGNTEAFF.

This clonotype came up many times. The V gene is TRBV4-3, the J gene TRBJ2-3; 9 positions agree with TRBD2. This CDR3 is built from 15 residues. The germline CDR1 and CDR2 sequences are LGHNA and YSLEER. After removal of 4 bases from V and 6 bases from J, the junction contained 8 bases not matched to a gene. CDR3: CASSPSRGGEDTQYF. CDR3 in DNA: TGCGCCAGCAGCCCATCCCGCGGGGGGGAGGATACGCAGTATTTT.

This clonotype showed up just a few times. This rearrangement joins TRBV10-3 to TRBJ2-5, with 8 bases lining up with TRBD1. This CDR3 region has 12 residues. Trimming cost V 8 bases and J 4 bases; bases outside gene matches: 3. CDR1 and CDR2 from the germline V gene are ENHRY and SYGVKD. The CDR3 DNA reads TGTGCCATCCAGGGGGCCGGAGAGACCCAGTACTTC. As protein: CAIQGAGETQYF.

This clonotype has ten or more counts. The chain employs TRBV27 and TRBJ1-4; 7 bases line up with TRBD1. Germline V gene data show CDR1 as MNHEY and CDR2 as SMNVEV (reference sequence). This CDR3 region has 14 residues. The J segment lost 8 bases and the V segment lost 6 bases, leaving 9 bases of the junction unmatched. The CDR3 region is CASRLTGRGEKLFF. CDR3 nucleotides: TGTGCCAGCAGGCTGACAGGGCGAGGGGAAAAACTGTTTTTT. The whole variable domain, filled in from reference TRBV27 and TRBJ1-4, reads EAQVTQNPRYLITVTGKKLTVTCSQNMNHEYMSWYRQDPGLGLRQIYYSMNVEVTDKGDVPEGYKVSRKEKRNFPLILESPSPNQTSLYFCASRLTGRGEKLFFGSGTQLSVL.

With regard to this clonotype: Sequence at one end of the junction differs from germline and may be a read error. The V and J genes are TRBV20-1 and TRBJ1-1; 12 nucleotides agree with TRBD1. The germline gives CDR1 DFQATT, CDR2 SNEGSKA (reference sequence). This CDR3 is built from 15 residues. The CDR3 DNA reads TGCAGTGCTAGAAGATGGGACAGGGGGCACACTGAAGCTCTCTTT. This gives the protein CSARRWDRGHTEALF.

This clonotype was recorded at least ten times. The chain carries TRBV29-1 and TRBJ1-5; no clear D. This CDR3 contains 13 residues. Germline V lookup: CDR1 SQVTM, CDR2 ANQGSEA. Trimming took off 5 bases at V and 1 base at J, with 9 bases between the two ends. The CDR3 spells CSVRAGSNQPQHF. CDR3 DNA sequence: TGCAGCGTTCGAGCGGGGAGCAATCAGCCCCAGCATTTT.

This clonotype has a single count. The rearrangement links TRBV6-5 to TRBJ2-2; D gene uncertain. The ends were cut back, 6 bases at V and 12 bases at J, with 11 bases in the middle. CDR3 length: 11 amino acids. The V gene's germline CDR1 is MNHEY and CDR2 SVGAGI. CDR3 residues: CASRLQGQLFF. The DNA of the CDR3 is TGTGCCAGCAGACTACAAGGGCAGCTGTTTTTT.

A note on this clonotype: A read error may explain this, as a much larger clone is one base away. DNA for the CDR3: TGTGCCAGCACTGAACCTTACGAGCAGTACTTC. Translation gives CASTEPYEQYF. The chain carries TRBV6-1 and TRBJ2-7; D call uncertain. Looked up from germline, CDR1 is MNHNS and CDR2 is SASEGT. The CDR3 is 11 amino acids.

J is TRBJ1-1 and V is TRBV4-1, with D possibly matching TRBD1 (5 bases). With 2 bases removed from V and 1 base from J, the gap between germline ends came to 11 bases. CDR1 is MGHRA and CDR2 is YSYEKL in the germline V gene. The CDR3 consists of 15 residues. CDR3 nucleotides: TGCGCCAGCAGCCAACCAACAGGAGGGAACACTGAAGCTTTCTTT. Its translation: CASSQPTGGNTEAFF.

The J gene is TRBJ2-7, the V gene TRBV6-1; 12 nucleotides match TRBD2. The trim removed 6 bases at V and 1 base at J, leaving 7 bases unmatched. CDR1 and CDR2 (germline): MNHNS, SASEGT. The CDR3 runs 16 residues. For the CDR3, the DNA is TGTGCCAGCAGCCGACTAGCGGGAGCGATGTCCTACGAGCAGTACTTC. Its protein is CASSRLAGAMSYEQYF.

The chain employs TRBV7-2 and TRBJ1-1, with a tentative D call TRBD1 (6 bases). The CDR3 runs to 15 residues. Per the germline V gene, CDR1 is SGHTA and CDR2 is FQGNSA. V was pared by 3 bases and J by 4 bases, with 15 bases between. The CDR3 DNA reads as TGTGCCAGCAGCTTTTACAGGGATCTCGGCACTGAAGCTTTCTTT. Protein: CASSFYRDLGTEAFF.

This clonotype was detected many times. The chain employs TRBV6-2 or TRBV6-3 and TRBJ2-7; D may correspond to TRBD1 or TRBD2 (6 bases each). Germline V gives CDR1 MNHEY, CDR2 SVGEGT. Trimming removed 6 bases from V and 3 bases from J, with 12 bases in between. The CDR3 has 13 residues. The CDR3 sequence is CASSRGGFYEQYF. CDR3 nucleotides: TGTGCCAGCAGCAGAGGGGGGTTCTACGAGCAGTACTTC.

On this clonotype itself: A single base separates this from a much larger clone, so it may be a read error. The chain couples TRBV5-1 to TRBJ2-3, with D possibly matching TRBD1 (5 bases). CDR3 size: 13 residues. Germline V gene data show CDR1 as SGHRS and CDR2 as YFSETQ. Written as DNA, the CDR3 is TGCGCCAGCAGCTTGCAGGGTTCAGATGCGCAGTATTTT. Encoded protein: CASSLQGSDAQYF.

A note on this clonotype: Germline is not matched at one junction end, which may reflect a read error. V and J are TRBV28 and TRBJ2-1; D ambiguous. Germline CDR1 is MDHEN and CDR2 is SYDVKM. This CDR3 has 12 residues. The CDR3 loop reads CASSSIDNEQLF. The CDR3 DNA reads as TGTGCCAGCAGCTCGATAGACAATGAGCAGCTCTTC.

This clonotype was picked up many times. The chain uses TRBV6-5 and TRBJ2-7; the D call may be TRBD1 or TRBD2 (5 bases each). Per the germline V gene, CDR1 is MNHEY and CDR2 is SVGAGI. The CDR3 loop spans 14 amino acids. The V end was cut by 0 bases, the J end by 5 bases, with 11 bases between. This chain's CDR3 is CASSYSGQGDEQYF. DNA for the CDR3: TGTGCCAGCAGTTACTCGGGGCAGGGAGACGAGCAGTACTTC.

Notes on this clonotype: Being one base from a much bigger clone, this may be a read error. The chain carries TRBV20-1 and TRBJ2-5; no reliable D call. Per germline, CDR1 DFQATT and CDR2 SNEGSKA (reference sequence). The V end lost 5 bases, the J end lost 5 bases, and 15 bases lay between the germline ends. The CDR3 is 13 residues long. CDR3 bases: TGCAGTGCTTTGGACCCAAAGGCGGAGACCCAGTACTTC. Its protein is CSALDPKAETQYF.

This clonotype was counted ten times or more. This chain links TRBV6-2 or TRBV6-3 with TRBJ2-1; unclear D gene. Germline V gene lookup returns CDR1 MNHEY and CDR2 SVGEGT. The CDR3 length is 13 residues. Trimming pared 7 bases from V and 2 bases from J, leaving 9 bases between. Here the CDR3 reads CASKEFPYNEQFF. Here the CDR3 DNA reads TGTGCCAGCAAGGAGTTTCCCTACAATGAGCAGTTCTTC.

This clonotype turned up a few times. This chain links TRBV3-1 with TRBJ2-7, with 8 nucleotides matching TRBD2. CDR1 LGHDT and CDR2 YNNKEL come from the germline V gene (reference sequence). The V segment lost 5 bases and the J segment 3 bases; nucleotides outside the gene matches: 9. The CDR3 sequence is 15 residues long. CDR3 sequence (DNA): TGTGCCAGCAGCTTAACTAGCGGAGCAAGCTACGAGCAGTACTTC. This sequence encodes CASSLTSGASYEQYF.

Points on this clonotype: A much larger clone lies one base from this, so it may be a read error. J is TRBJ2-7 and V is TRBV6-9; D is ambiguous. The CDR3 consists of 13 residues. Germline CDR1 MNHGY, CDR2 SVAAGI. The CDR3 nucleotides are TGTGCCAGCAGTTATCTAGTCTCCTACGGGCAGTACTTC. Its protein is CASSYLVSYGQYF.

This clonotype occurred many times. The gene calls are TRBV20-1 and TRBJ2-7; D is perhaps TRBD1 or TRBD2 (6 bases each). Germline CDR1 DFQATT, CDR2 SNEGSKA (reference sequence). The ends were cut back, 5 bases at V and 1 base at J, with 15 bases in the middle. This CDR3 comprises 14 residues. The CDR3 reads CSASGAGQSYEQYF. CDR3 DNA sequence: TGCAGTGCTTCGGGGGCGGGTCAGTCCTACGAGCAGTACTTC.

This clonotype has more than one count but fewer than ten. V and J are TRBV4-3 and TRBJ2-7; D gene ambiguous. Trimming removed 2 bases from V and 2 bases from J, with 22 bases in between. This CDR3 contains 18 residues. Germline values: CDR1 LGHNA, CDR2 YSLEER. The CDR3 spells CASSQQAYETTTPYEQYF. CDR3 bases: TGCGCCAGCAGCCAACAGGCTTACGAAACCACTACCCCCTACGAGCAGTACTTC.

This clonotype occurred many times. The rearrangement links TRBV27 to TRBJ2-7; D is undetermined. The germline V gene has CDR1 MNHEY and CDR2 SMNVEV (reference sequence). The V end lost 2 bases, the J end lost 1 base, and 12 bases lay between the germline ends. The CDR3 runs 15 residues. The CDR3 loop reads CASSLVSRGSYEQYF. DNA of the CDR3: TGTGCCAGCAGTTTAGTATCCCGAGGATCCTACGAGCAGTACTTC.

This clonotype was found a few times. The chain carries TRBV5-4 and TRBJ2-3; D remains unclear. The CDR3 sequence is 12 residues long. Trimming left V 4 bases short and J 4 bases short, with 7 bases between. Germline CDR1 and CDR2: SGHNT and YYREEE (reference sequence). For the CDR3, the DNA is TGTGCCAGCAGCATAGTTCCAGATACGCAGTATTTT. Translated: CASSIVPDTQYF.

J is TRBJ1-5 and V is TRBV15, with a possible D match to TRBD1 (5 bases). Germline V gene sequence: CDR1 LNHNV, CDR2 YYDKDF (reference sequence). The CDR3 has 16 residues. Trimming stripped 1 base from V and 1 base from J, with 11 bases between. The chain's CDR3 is CATSRAVGLSNQPQHF. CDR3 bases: TGTGCCACCAGCAGAGCCGTGGGACTGAGCAATCAGCCCCAGCATTTT.

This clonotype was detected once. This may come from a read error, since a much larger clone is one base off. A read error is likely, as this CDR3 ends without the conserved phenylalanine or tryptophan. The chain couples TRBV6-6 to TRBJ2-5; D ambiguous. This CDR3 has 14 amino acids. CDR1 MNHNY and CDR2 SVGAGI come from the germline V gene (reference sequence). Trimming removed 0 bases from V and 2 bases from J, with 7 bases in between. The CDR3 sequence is CASSYSTIQETQYL. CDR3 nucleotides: TGTGCCAGCAGTTACTCGACCATTCAAGAGACCCAGTACTTG.

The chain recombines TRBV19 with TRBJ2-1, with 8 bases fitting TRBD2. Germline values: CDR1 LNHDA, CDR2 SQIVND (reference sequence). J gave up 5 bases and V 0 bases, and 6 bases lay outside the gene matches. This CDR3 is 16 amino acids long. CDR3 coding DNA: TGTGCCAGTAGTATAGAGGCGGGGGGCCATAACAATGAGCAGTTCTTC. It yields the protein CASSIEAGGHNNEQFF. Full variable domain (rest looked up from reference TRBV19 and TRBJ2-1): DGGITQSPKYLFRKEGQNVTLSCEQNLNHDAMYWYRQDPGQGLRLIYYSQIVNDFQKGDIAEGYSVSREKKESFPLTVTSAQKNPTAFYLCASSIEAGGHNNEQFFGPGTRLTVL.